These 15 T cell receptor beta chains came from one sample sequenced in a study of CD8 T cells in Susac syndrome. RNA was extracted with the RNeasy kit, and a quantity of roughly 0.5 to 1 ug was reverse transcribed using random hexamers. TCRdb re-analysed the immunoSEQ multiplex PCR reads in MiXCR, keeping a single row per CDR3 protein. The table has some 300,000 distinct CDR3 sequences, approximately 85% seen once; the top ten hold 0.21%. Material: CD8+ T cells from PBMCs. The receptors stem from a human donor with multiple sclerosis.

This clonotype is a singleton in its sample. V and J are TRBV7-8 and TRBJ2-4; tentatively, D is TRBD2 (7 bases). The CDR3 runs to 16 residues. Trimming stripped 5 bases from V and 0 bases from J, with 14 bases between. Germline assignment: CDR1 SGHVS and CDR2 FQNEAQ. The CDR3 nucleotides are TGTGCCAGCAGCGCGTGGAGGGGGGGAGCCAAAAACATTCAGTACTTC. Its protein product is CASSAWRGGAKNIQYF.

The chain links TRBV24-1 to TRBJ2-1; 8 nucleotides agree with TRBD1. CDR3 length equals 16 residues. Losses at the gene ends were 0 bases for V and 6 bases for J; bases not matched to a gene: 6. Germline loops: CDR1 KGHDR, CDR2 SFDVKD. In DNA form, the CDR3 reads TGTGCCACCAGTGATTTGCGTGACAGGGGAGGCAATGAGCAGTTCTTC. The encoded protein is CATSDLRDRGGNEQFF.

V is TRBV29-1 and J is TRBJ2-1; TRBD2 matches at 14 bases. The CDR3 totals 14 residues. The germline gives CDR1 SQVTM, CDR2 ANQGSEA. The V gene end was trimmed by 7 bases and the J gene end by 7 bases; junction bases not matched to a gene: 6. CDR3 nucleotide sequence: TGCAGCGCCTACGGGACTAGCGGGAGTAATGAGCAGTTCTTC. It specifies CSAYGTSGSNEQFF.

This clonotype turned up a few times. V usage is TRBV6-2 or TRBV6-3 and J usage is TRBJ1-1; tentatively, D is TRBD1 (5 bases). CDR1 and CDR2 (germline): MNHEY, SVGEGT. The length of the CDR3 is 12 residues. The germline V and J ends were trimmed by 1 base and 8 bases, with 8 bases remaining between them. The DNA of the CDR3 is TGTGCCAGCAGTTACTGGGGGGGAGAAGCTTTCTTT. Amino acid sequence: CASSYWGGEAFF.

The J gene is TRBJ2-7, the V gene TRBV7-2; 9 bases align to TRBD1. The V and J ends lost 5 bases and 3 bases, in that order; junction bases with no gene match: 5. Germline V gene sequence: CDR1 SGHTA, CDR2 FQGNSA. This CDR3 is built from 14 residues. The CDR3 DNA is TGTGCCAGCAGCCGACCGGGACAGGGCTACGAGCAGTACTTC. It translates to CASSRPGQGYEQYF. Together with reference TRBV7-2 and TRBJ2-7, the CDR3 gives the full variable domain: GAGVSQSPSNKVTEKGKDVELRCDPISGHTALYWYRQSLGQGLEFLIYFQGNSAPDKSGLPSDRFSAERTGGSVSTLTIQRTQQEDSAVYLCASSRPGQGYEQYFGPGTRLTVT.

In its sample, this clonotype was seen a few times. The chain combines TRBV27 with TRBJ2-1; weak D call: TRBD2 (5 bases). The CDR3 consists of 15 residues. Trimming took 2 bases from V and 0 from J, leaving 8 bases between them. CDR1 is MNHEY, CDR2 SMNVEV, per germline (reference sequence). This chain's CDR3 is CASSLERSSYNEQFF. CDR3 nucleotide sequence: TGTGCCAGCAGTTTAGAGCGGAGCTCCTACAATGAGCAGTTCTTC.

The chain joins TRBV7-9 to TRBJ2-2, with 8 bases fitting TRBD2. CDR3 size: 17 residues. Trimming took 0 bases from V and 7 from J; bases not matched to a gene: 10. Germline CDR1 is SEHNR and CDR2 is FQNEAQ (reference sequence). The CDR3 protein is CASSLAPAGVTGGELFF. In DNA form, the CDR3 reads TGTGCCAGCAGCTTAGCGCCAGCGGGAGTGACAGGCGGGGAGCTGTTTTTT. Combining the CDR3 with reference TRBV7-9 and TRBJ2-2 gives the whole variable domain DTGVSQNPRHKITKRGQNVTFRCDPISEHNRLYWYRQTLGQGPEFLTYFQNEAQLEKSRLLSDRFSAERPKGSFSTLEIQRTEQGDSAMYLCASSLAPAGVTGGELFFGEGSRLTVL.

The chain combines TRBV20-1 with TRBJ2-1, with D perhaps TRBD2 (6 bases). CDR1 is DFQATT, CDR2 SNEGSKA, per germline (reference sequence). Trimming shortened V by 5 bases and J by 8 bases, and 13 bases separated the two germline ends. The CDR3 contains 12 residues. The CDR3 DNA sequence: TGCAGTGCTGCACTAGCTGGCTATGAGCAGTTCTTC. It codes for CSAALAGYEQFF.

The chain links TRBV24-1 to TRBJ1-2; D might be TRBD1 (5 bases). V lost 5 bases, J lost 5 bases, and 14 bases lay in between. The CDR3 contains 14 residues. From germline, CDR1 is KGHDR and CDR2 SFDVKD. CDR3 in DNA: TGTGCCACCAGTGTTGGGGACGGGAAATATGGCTACACCTTC. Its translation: CATSVGDGKYGYTF.

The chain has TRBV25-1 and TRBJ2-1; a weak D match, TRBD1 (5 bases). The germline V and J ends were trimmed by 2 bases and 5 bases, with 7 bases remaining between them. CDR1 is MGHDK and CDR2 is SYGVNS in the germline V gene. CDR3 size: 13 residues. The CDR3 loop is CASSEDSNNEQFF. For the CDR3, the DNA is TGTGCCAGCAGTGAAGACAGTAACAATGAGCAGTTCTTC. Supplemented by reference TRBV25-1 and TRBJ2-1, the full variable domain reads EADIYQTPRYLVIGTGKKITLECSQTMGHDKMYWYQQDPGMELHLIHYSYGVNSTEKGDLSSESTVSRIRTEHFPLTLESARPSHTSQYLCASSEDSNNEQFFGPGTRLTVL.

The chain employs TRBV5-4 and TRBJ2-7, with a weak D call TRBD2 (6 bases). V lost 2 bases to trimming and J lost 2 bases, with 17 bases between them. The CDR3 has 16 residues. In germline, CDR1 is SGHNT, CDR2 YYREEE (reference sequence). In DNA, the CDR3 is TGTGCCAGCAGCTTAAGAGGCGGGATAGGAACCTACGAGCAGTACTTC. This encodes CASSLRGGIGTYEQYF.

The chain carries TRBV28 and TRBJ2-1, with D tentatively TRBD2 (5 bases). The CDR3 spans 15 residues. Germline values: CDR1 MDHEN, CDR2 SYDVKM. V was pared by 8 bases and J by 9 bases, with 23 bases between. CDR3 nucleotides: TGTGCCAGCGGGATGACCACCGGGCTAGCCGGTGAGCAGTTCTTC. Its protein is CASGMTTGLAGEQFF.

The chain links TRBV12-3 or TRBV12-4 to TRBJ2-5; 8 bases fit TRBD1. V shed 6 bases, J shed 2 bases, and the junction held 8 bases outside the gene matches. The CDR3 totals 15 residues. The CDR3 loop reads CASRPGQGGQETQYF. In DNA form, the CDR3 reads TGTGCCAGCAGACCCGGACAGGGCGGGCAAGAGACCCAGTACTTC.

The DNA for the CDR3 is TGTGCCAGCAGCCCCCCGGACTATCGGAGTCAAGAGACCCAGTACTTC. This codes for CASSPPDYRSQETQYF. The chain recombines TRBV3-1 with TRBJ2-5, with D tentatively TRBD2 (6 bases). Germline V CDR1 and CDR2: LGHDT, YNNKEL (reference sequence). The CDR3 extends over 16 amino acids. V lost 4 bases and J lost 2, with 17 bases in between.

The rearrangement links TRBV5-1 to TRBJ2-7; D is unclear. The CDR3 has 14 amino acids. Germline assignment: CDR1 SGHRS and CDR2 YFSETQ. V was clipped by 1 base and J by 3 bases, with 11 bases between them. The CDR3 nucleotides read TGCGCCAGCAGCTTGAACGGGCCCAGCTACGAGCAGTACTTC. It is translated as CASSLNGPSYEQYF.